The 13 T cell receptor beta chains in this list originate from one sample, sequenced in a study of identical twins. TCRdb re-derived calls from the 5' RACE reads in MiXCR, one entry per CDR3 protein. The sample has about 530,000 distinct CDR3 sequences, over 12% seen once. The sample also formed part of further work on yellow fever vaccine responses in identical twins.

Sequencing was performed on CD4+ T cells sorted from blood. The receptors here all came from a woman aged 18-30 years in good health.

This clonotype was seen many times. Here the CDR3 reads CASSTQSTSGSYNEQFF. The CDR3 region has the DNA TGCGCCAGCAGCACCCAATCGACTAGCGGGAGTTACAATGAGCAGTTCTTC. The genes are TRBV5-1 and TRBJ2-1, with 12 bases matching TRBD2. Germline lookup yields CDR1 SGHRS and CDR2 YFSETQ. The CDR3 is 17 residues long. Unmatched junction bases numbered 9, after V lost 4 bases and J lost 4 bases.

This sequence joins TRBV12-3 or TRBV12-4 and TRBJ2-1; D is uncertain. The CDR3 is 16 amino acids. V lost 5 bases and J lost 0, with 14 bases in between. The CDR3 is CASSRGRQSSYNEQFF. Written as DNA, the CDR3 is TGTGCCAGCAGTAGAGGACGTCAGAGCTCCTACAATGAGCAGTTCTTC.

The V and J genes are TRBV6-5 and TRBJ1-2; 10 positions match TRBD1. Trimming took 0 bases from V and 5 from J; bases not matched to a gene: 9. CDR1 is MNHEY, CDR2 SVGAGI, per germline. CDR3 length: 17 amino acids. In DNA form, the CDR3 reads TGTGCCAGCAGTTACTCGTCGGCGGGACAGGGGTTATATGGCTACACCTTC. Amino acid sequence: CASSYSSAGQGLYGYTF.

Only a few counts were recorded for this clonotype. The V call is TRBV6-2 or TRBV6-3, the J call TRBJ2-7, with D possibly TRBD1 on 6 matching bases. Germline-derived CDR1 and CDR2 are MNHEY and SVGEGT. Trimming stripped 1 base from V and 4 bases from J, with 11 bases between. The CDR3 is 14 residues long. The DNA for the CDR3 is TGTGCCAGCAGTTACTTACAGGGTCCTTACGAGCAGTACTTC. Translated: CASSYLQGPYEQYF.

This clonotype was recorded a few times. The chain couples TRBV12-3 or TRBV12-4 to TRBJ2-3; 8 bases match TRBD2. This CDR3 has 15 amino acids. The ends lost 6 bases at V and 2 bases at J; junction bases unmatched: 7. In DNA, the CDR3 is TGTGCCAGCAGCTCACTAGCGGCCTTCACAGATACGCAGTATTTT. It encodes CASSSLAAFTDTQYF.

CDR3 coding DNA: TGCAGTGCTAGTCGGGGGAATTTGAACACTGAAGCTTTCTTT. Translated: CSASRGNLNTEAFF. This sequence joins TRBV20-1 and TRBJ1-1; tentatively, D is TRBD1 (5 bases). CDR1 and CDR2 from the germline V gene are DFQATT and SNEGSKA (reference sequence). Trimming left V 3 bases short and J 0 bases short, with 11 bases between. The CDR3 consists of 14 residues.

The chain has TRBV23-1 and TRBJ2-1, with 7 bases identical to TRBD1. TRBV23-1 qualifies as an ORF whose function is uncertain. The junction had 18 bases not matched to a gene; V was cut back by 3 bases and J by 7 bases. The CDR3 sequence is 18 residues long. The CDR3 region is CASSQGLRTGRIGNEQFF. In nucleotides, the CDR3 is TGCGCCAGCAGTCAGGGCCTCCGGACAGGACGAATTGGGAATGAGCAGTTCTTC.

This clonotype was seen a few times. Here the CDR3 DNA reads TGTGCCAGCAGCTTGGGAGGGCCAACCACAGATACGCAGTATTTT. Its protein product is CASSLGGPTTDTQYF. V usage is TRBV5-6 and J usage is TRBJ2-3; possible D gene TRBD2, 5 bases. Between the trimmed V and J ends, which lost 0 bases and 2 bases, there was a span of 10 bases. Germline V gene sequence: CDR1 SGHDT, CDR2 YYEEEE. The CDR3 totals 15 residues.

This clonotype was seen a handful of times. J is TRBJ2-1 and V is TRBV5-1; 8 nucleotides match TRBD2. In germline, CDR1 is SGHRS, CDR2 YFSETQ. This CDR3 region has 16 residues. J was trimmed by 7 bases and V by 0 bases; bases with no gene match: 9. The CDR3 reads CASSLASLAGRNEQFF. The CDR3 DNA follows: TGCGCCAGCAGCTTGGCTTCCTTAGCGGGGCGGAATGAGCAGTTCTTC.

The genes are TRBV5-1 and TRBJ2-2; D might be TRBD1 (5 bases). Trimming took off 0 bases at V and 4 bases at J, with 16 bases between the two ends. The CDR3 has 17 residues. The germline V gene has CDR1 SGHRS and CDR2 YFSETQ. The CDR3 sequence: CASSLEGPQLPTGELFF. Written as DNA, the CDR3 is TGCGCCAGCAGCTTGGAGGGGCCTCAGCTTCCCACCGGGGAGCTGTTTTTT. Based on the CDR3 plus reference TRBV5-1 and TRBJ2-2, the full variable domain is KAGVTQTPRYLIKTRGQQVTLSCSPISGHRSVSWYQQTPGQGLQFLFEYFSETQRNKGNFPGRFSGRQFSNSRSEMNVSTLELGDSALYLCASSLEGPQLPTGELFFGEGSRLTVL.

This clonotype was picked up a small number of times. This chain joins TRBV11-2 and TRBJ1-3, with 8 bases matching TRBD1. This CDR3 comprises 16 residues. Germline V gene data show CDR1 as SGHAT and CDR2 as FQNNGV. The J segment lost 0 bases and the V segment lost 3 bases, leaving 4 bases of the junction unmatched. CDR3 loop: CASSFTGGSSGNTIYF. The DNA for the CDR3 is TGTGCCAGCAGCTTTACAGGGGGAAGCTCTGGAAACACCATATATTTT.

The chain couples TRBV5-1 to TRBJ2-1; TRBD2 is a possible D gene (6 bases). From germline, CDR1 is SGHRS and CDR2 YFSETQ. The V end was cut by 3 bases, the J end by 8 bases, with 21 bases between. This CDR3 is built from 16 residues. The CDR3 loop is CASSWGRGIFIHEQFF. CDR3 sequence (DNA): TGCGCCAGCAGCTGGGGTCGCGGGATATTTATCCATGAGCAGTTCTTC.

V usage is TRBV18 and J usage is TRBJ2-5; TRBD1 or TRBD2 may be the D gene (5 bases each). The V end was cut by 2 bases, the J end by 2 bases, with 9 bases between. CDR1 KGHSH and CDR2 LQKENI come from the germline V gene. The CDR3 consists of 14 residues. The CDR3 DNA is TGTGCCAGCTCACCAGGGGGAAAACAAGAGACCCAGTACTTC. This sequence encodes CASSPGGKQETQYF.